These T cell receptor beta chains were read from a single sample in a study of human T cells and chemical hapten exposure. TCRdb re-called the RACE reads through MiXCR, storing one row per CDR3 protein. The data show fewer than 100,000 distinct CDR3 sequences, about a tenth seen once. Sequenced here: whole blood, sampled in connection with sensitization to the hapten diphenylcyclopropenone (DPC). Source of these receptors: a woman aged 25-40 years with alopecia areata. Some clones in this sample may be carry-over from other donors' samples. Each CDR3 is given with its conserved first and last residue. A clone size is listed for some rows: how often the clone was seen (once, few, many), or a class if it is expanded.

abundance | j_gene | v_gene | CDR3aa
few | TRBJ2-3 | TRBV28 | CASSFSFTGDPTDTQYF
many | TRBJ2-3 | TRBV11-2 | CASSLKAVLSTDTQYF
many | TRBJ1-1 | TRBV18 | CASSLLDREGEAFF
- | TRBJ2-5 | TRBV7-9 | CASSPTGVALGAQYF
many | TRBJ2-2 | TRBV27 | CASSSWQNTGELFF
many | TRBJ2-5 | TRBV7-2 | CASSPYSGSARGTQYF
- | TRBJ1-2 | TRBV4-1 | CASSHPGTRAGYTF
few | TRBJ2-5 | TRBV12-3/TRBV12-4 | CASSPGWDGETQYF
- | TRBJ2-7 | TRBV4-2 | CASSQDPDFSYEQCF
few | TRBJ1-6 | TRBV20-1 | CSASRGQGTNSPLHF
- | TRBJ2-7 | TRBV28 | CASMIRGLGLANYYEQYF
many | TRBJ1-2 | TRBV7-2 | CASSLSTANYGYTF
- | TRBJ1-5 | TRBV7-6 | CACSLGGDQPQHF
- | TRBJ1-5 | TRBV6-2/TRBV6-3 | CASTRTADSNQPQHF
many | TRBJ1-5 | TRBV28 | CASISGVGGNQPQHF
many | TRBJ2-1 | TRBV6-5 | CASSYFGLAGVEQFF
- | TRBJ2-3 | TRBV7-9 | CASSLGLALRDTQYF
many | TRBJ1-6 | TRBV6-5 | CASRIEGFSNSPLHF
- | TRBJ2-5 | TRBV9 | CASSVAVGVETQYF